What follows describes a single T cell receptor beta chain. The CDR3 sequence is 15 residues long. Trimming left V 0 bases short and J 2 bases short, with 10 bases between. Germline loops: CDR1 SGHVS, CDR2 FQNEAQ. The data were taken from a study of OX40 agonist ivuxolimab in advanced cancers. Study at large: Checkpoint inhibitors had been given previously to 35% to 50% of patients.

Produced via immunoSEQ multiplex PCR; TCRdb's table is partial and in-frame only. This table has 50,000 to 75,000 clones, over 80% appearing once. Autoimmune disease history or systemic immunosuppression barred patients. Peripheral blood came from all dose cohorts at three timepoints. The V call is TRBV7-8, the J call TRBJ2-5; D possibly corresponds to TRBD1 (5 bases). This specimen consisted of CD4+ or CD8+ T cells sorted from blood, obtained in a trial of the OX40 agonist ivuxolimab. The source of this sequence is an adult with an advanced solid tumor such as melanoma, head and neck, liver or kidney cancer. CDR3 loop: CASSLARGQQETQYF. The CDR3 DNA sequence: TGTGCCAGCAGCTTAGCCAGAGGACAACAAGAGACCCAGTACTTC.